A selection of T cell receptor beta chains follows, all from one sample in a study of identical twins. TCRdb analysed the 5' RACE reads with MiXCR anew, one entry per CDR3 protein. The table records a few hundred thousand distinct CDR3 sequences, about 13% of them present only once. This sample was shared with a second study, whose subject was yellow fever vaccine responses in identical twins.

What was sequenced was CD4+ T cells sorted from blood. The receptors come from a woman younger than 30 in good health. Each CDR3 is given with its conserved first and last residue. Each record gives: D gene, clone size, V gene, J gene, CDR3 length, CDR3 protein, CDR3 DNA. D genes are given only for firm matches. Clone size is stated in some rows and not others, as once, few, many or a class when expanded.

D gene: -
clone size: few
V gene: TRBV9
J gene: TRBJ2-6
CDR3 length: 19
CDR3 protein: CASSALPGSGLGGANVLTF
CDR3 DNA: TGTGCCAGCAGCGCTTTACCGGGATCCGGATTAGGCGGGGCCAACGTCCTGACTTTC

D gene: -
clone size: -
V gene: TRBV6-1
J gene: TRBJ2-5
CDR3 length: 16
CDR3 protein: CASSQLSKDSSGTQYF
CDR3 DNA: TGTGCCAGCAGCCAACTATCGAAGGACAGTTCCGGGACCCAGTACTTC

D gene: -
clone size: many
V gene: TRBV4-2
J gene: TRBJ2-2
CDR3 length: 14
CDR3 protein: CASSQAPNTGELFF
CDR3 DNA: TGTGCCAGCAGCCAGGCTCCAAACACCGGGGAGCTGTTTTTT

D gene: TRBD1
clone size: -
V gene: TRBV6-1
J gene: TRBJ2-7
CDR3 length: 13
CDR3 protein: CASKGGHPYEQYF
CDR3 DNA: TGTGCCAGCAAAGGGGGCCATCCCTACGAGCAGTACTTC

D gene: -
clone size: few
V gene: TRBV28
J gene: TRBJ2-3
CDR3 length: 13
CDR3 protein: CASTQTRTDTQYF
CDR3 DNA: TGTGCCAGCACCCAGACCCGCACAGATACGCAGTATTTT

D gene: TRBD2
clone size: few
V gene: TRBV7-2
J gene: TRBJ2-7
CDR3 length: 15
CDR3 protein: CASSTTGGIYYEQYF
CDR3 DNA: TGTGCCAGCAGCACCACCGGGGGGATCTACTACGAGCAGTACTTC

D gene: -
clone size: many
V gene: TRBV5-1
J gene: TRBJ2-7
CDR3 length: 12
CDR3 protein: CASSSGAYEQYF
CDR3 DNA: TGCGCCAGCAGCTCGGGCGCCTACGAGCAGTACTTC

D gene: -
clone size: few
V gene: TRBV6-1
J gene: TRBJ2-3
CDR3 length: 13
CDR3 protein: CASSEVWTDTQYF
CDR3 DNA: TGTGCCAGCAGTGAGGTATGGACGGATACGCAGTATTTT

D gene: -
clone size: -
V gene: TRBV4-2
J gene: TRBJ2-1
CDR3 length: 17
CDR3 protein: CASSQDLTRSSYNEQFF
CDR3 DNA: TGTGCCAGCAGCCAAGATTTGACACGAAGCTCCTACAATGAGCAGTTCTTC

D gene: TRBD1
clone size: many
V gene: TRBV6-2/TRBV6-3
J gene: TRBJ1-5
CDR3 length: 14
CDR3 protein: CASSWTGGLQPQHF
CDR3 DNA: TGTGCCAGCAGTTGGACAGGGGGCCTTCAGCCCCAGCATTTT

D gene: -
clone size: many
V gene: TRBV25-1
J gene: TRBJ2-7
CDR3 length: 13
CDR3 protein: CASRGGASYEQYF
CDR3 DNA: TGTGCCAGCAGGGGGGGGGCCTCCTACGAGCAGTACTTC

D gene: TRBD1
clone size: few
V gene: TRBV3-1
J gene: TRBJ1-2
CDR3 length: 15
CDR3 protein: CASSPLWTGNYGYTF
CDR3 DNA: TGTGCCAGCAGCCCCCTTTGGACAGGGAATTATGGCTACACCTTC

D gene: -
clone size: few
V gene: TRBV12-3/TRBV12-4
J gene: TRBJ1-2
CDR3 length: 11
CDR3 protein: CASSFKGGYTF
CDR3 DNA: TGTGCCAGCAGTTTTAAAGGTGGCTACACCTTC

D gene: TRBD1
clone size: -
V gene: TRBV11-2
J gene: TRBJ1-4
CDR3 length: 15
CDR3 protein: CASSLAGTGPEKLFF
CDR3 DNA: TGTGCCAGCAGCTTAGCTGGGACAGGGCCTGAAAAACTGTTTTTT

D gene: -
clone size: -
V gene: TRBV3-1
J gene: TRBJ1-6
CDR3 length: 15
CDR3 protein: CASSQYPGSGSPLHF
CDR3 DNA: TGTGCCAGCAGCCAGTATCCGGGGTCGGGCTCACCCCTCCACTTT

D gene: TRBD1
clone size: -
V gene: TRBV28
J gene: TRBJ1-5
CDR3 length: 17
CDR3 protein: CASSSWTGTGRNQPQHF
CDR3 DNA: TGTGCCAGCAGTTCTTGGACGGGGACAGGGAGAAATCAGCCCCAGCATTTT

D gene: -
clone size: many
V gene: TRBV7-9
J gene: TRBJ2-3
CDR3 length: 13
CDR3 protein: CASSDSLGWTQYF
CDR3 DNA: TGTGCCAGCAGCGACTCCCTGGGTTGGACGCAGTATTTT

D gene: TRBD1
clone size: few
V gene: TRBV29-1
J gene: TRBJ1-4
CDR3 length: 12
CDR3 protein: CSGQGADEKLFF
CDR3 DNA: TGCAGCGGACAGGGGGCGGATGAAAAACTGTTTTTT

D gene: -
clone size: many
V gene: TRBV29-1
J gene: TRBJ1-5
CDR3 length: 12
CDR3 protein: CSAGGSNQPQHF
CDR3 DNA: TGCAGCGCCGGCGGGAGCAATCAGCCCCAGCATTTT

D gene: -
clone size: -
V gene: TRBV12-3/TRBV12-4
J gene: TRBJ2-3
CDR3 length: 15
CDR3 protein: CASMKGTTSTDTQYF
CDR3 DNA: TGTGCCAGCATGAAGGGAACAACTAGCACAGATACGCAGTATTTT

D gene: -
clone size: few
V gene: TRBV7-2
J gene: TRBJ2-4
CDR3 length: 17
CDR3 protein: CASSLAGGRMAKNIQYF
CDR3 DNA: TGTGCCAGCAGCTTAGCGGGGGGGCGTATGGCCAAAAACATTCAGTACTTC

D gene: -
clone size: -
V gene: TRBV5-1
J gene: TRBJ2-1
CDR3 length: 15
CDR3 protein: CASSLSGTGYNEQFF
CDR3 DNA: TGCGCCAGCAGCTTGTCCGGGACGGGGTACAATGAGCAGTTCTTC

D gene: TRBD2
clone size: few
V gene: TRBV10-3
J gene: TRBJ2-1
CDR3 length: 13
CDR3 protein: CAMGLAGSGEQFF
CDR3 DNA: TGTGCCATGGGACTAGCGGGAAGTGGTGAGCAGTTCTTC

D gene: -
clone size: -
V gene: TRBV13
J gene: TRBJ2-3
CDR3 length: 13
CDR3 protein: CASSIIYTDTQYF
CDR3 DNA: TGTGCCAGCAGCATCATATACACAGATACGCAGTATTTT

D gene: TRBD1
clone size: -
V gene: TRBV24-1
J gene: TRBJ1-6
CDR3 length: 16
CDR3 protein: CATKLFGTGGNSPLHF
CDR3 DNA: TGTGCCACCAAACTCTTCGGGACAGGGGGGAATTCACCCCTCCACTTT

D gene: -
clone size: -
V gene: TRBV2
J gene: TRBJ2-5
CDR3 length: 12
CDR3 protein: CASRGESETQYF
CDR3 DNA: TGTGCCAGCAGAGGGGAATCAGAGACCCAGTACTTC

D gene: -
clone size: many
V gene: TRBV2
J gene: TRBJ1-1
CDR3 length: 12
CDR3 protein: CASSGAYTEAFF
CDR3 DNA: TGTGCCAGTTCAGGGGCCTACACTGAAGCTTTCTTT